These T cell receptor beta chains were read from a single sample in a study of CD8+CD57+ T cells in acquired aplastic anemia. Via MiXCR, TCRdb re-called the reads, giving one row per CDR3 protein. Of roughly 58,000 distinct CDR3 sequences listed, less than 65% are singletons. Sequencing was carried out using sorted CD4+, CD8+, or CD8+CD57+ T cells (not recorded which) from PBMCs. The receptors derive from a human donor in good health, serving as a control. CDR3s include the opening cysteine and the closing phenylalanine or tryptophan. D genes are given only for firm matches. A row's size may be missing; if present it is once, few, many or a size class.

d_call clone_size cdr3_length j_call v_call cdr3_aa cdr3_nt
- many 14 TRBJ1-4 TRBV20-1 CSARDGGFNEKLFF TGCAGTGCTAGAGATGGGGGTTTTAATGAAAAACTGTTTTTT
- - 14 TRBJ2-7 TRBV2 CATTGGPSGNEQYF TGTGCCACCACGGGGGGCCCGTCTGGAAACGAGCAGTACTTC
TRBD1 many 15 TRBJ1-5 TRBV5-6 CASSLWTGGRQPQHF TGTGCCAGCAGCCTTTGGACAGGGGGGAGGCAGCCCCAGCATTTT
TRBD2 - 14 TRBJ2-7 TRBV29-1 CSVWTSGRAREQYF TGCAGCGTGTGGACTAGCGGGAGGGCCCGGGAGCAGTACTTC
TRBD2 many 14 TRBJ2-5 TRBV6-5 CASSHTSGKETQYF TGTGCCAGCAGTCACACTAGCGGAAAAGAGACCCAGTACTTC
- - 14 TRBJ2-4 TRBV29-1 CSVETALAKNIQYF TGCAGCGTTGAGACAGCCCTAGCCAAAAACATTCAGTACTTC
TRBD2 few 13 TRBJ2-7 TRBV7-2 CASRGLVSYEQYF TGTGCCAGCAGGGGACTAGTCTCCTACGAGCAGTACTTC
TRBD1 many 14 TRBJ1-2 TRBV7-2 CASSDRTGEYGYTF TGTGCCAGCAGCGACCGGACAGGGGAGTATGGCTACACCTTC
- once 13 TRBJ1-6 TRBV29-1 CSGAIGFNSPLHF TGCAGCGGGGCTATAGGGTTTAATTCACCCCTCCACTTT
- - 13 TRBJ1-5 TRBV19 CASSSGLNQPQHF TGTGCCAGTAGCTCAGGGCTCAATCAGCCCCAGCATTTT
- - 14 TRBJ1-1 TRBV19 CASSQQGLNTEAFF TGTGCCAGTAGCCAACAGGGCCTGAACACTGAAGCTTTCTTT
- - 12 TRBJ1-1 TRBV11-2 CASSFAGTEAFF TGTGCCAGCAGCTTCGCAGGCACTGAAGCTTTCTTT
- few 13 TRBJ2-1 TRBV7-6 CASSLGALNEQFF TGTGCCAGCAGCTTAGGGGCACTGAATGAGCAGTTCTTC
- - 16 TRBJ2-1 TRBV20-1 CSASTFGGPTYNEQFF TGCAGTGCTAGTACTTTTGGCGGACCCACCTACAATGAGCAGTTCTTC
TRBD1 once 15 TRBJ1-2 TRBV20-1 CSARLTGQGAYGYTF TGCAGTGCTAGGCTGACGGGACAGGGGGCTTATGGCTACACCTTC
TRBD2 - 17 TRBJ2-3 TRBV7-3 CASSTTRLAGSTDTQYF TGTGCCAGCAGCACCACTAGGTTAGCGGGAAGCACAGATACGCAGTATTTT
TRBD1 many 17 TRBJ1-1 TRBV6-1 CASIRGGTGGGNRLAFF TGTGCCAGCATCAGGGGCGGGACAGGGGGCGGTAATAGGCTGGCTTTCTTT
- - 11 TRBJ1-2 TRBV7-3 CAIQDNYGYTF TGTGCCATACAGGACAACTATGGCTACACCTTC
TRBD1 many 17 TRBJ2-5 TRBV4-2 CASSQAHGRDSMETQYF TGTGCCAGCAGCCAAGCCCATGGTCGGGACAGCATGGAGACCCAGTACTTC
- - 11 TRBJ1-1 TRBV6-5 CASSYGKITFF TGTGCCAGCAGTTACGGGAAGATAACTTTCTTT
- - 13 TRBJ2-7 TRBV6-4 CASSQARTSEQYF TGTGCCAGCAGCCAAGCCCGTACGAGCGAGCAGTACTTC
- many 18 TRBJ1-1 TRBV13 CASSLSLASSGGSTEAFF TGTGCCAGCAGCTTATCTCTGGCAAGCTCCGGTGGGTCCACTGAAGCTTTCTTT
TRBD2 once 14 TRBJ2-5 TRBV7-2 CASSFSGGAGTQYF TGTGCCAGCAGCTTTAGCGGGGGGGCCGGGACCCAGTACTTC
TRBD2 - 16 TRBJ2-1 TRBV19 CASSIPYAAGGDEQFF TGTGCCAGTAGTATTCCCTACGCAGCGGGAGGGGATGAGCAGTTCTTC
- many 15 TRBJ1-5 TRBV19 CASSIPGRGRQPQHF TGTGCCAGTAGTATTCCCGGCAGGGGCAGGCAGCCCCAGCATTTT
- medium-sized 11 TRBJ1-2 TRBV24-1 CATSDSSSYTF TGTGCCACCAGTGACAGTTCAAGCTACACCTTC
- - 16 TRBJ1-1 TRBV6-1 CASSPPIGGLVTEAFF TGTGCCAGCAGTCCCCCGATAGGGGGTCTCGTCACTGAAGCTTTCTTT
- many 12 TRBJ1-1 TRBV6-1 CASTEPGLLAFF TGTGCCAGCACCGAACCAGGACTTTTAGCTTTCTTT
- - 15 TRBJ2-7 TRBV20-1 CSASQSWGSSYGQYF TGCAGTGCTAGTCAAAGTTGGGGGAGCTCCTACGGGCAGTACTTC
TRBD1 - 12 TRBJ1-1 TRBV7-9 CASQDRGDEAFF TGTGCCAGCCAGGACAGGGGAGATGAAGCTTTCTTT
TRBD2 - 14 TRBJ2-1 TRBV2 CASKGLAGEYEQFF TGTGCCAGCAAGGGACTAGCGGGGGAGTATGAGCAGTTCTTC
TRBD1 - 14 TRBJ2-7 TRBV9 CASSVGTGTYEQYF TGTGCCAGCAGCGTGGGGACAGGGACCTACGAGCAGTACTTC
TRBD2 - 19 TRBJ2-5 TRBV10-3 CAISAKASGTRQLQETQYF TGTGCCATCAGTGCTAAGGCCAGCGGGACTCGCCAGCTCCAAGAGACCCAGTACTTC
TRBD2 many 15 TRBJ2-3 TRBV5-5 CASSLPGRGADTQYF TGTGCCAGCAGCTTGCCCGGGCGGGGGGCCGATACGCAGTATTTT
- many 14 TRBJ2-2 TRBV2 CASSGTANTGELFF TGTGCCAGCAGTGGGACAGCCAACACCGGGGAGCTGTTTTTT
TRBD1 many 13 TRBJ1-4 TRBV12-3/TRBV12-4 CASSLTGEARLFF TGTGCCAGCAGTTTGACAGGGGAGGCAAGACTGTTTTTT
- - 14 TRBJ2-1 TRBV7-3 CASSKDGRYNEQFF TGTGCCAGCAGCAAGGACGGGAGATACAATGAGCAGTTCTTC
- - 13 TRBJ1-1 TRBV29-1 CSVAGTANTEAFF TGCAGCGTGGCCGGGACGGCGAACACTGAAGCTTTCTTT
- - 16 TRBJ2-2 TRBV29-1 CSGGSRRMRDTGELFF TGCAGCGGAGGATCCCGGCGGATGAGGGACACCGGGGAGCTGTTTTTT
TRBD2 - 14 TRBJ2-7 TRBV29-1 CSVWTSGGDYEQYF TGCAGCGTGTGGACTAGCGGGGGGGACTACGAGCAGTACTTC